The clone carrying this T cell receptor beta chain was found many times. Its specificity is unknown. TCRbeta library construction was performed incorporating unique molecular identifiers. In TCRdb, the PCR reads were re-called with MiXCR into one record per CDR3 protein. The table records around 580,000 distinct CDR3 sequences, 20% to 25% of them present only once. These data originate in a study of T-cell reconstitution after alpha-beta-depleted transplantation in children. Study findings and constraints: One year post-transplant, T-cell counts and diversity were largely derived from T cells produced anew. Elevated TCRbeta diversity at day 60 was traced, in some patients, to surviving recipient T cells and thymic progenitors. At around two months after transplant, the alpha-beta T cells were reportedly derived from several hundred expanded clones that came from non-depleted graft cells.

The TCR sequence derives from a boy under three years old who had a stem cell transplant for acute myeloid leukemia, so the T cells may come from the graft donor. This specimen was PBMCs, mostly from graft donor cells, taken 360 days after TCRalphabeta/CD19-depleted stem cell transplant.

CDR3 nucleotides: TGTGCCAGCAGCCCTCTAGGAATCCAACACTACGAGCAGTACGTC. Its protein product is CASSPLGIQHYEQYV. J is TRBJ2-7 and V is TRBV5-5; no clear D gene. The CDR3 consists of 15 residues. The V and J ends lost 4 bases and 3 bases respectively, with 17 bases between them. Germline V gene data show CDR1 as SGHKS and CDR2 as YYEKEE (reference sequence).